The entry below gives a single T cell receptor (beta chain) sequence along with its context. Its antigen remains unknown. At one end, the junction sequence differs from germline, possibly due to a read error. Additional DNA sequences in this sample encode the identical CDR3. Vbeta (60) and Jbeta (13) primers were used in the PCR. TCRdb's table, derived via immunoSEQ multiplex PCR, lists solely in-frame clones and lacks some. This table has 100,000 to 130,000 clones, about 81% appearing once. CDR1 is SEHNR, CDR2 FQNEAQ, per germline (reference sequence). The length of the CDR3 is 17 residues. This sample stems from a study of cytomegalovirus exposure and HLA in healthy donors. Regarding the study as a whole: Sequence variants that were highly shared formed a cluster that was likely a sequencing artifact.

This sequence was found in a man in his thirties or forties in good health and CMV-seropositive. The sequenced material came from PBMCs. The chain uses TRBV7-9 and TRBJ1-1, with D perhaps TRBD1 (6 bases). The chain's CDR3 is CSSSYLRGRVFSTEAFF. CDR3 nucleotides: TGTTCCAGCAGCTACCTCAGGGGAAGGGTATTCAGTACTGAAGCTTTCTTT. Filled out from reference TRBV7-9 and TRBJ1-1, the complete variable domain reads DTGVSQNPRHKITKRGQNVTFRCDPISEHNRLYWYRQTLGQGPEFLTYFQNEAQLEKSRLLSDRFSAERPKGSFSTLEIQRTEQGDSAMYLCSSSYLRGRVFSTEAFFGQGTRLTVV.